This T cell receptor (beta chain) was obtained from a study of control samples from healthy donors and cancer patients. Libraries were prepared by immunoSEQ multiplex PCR; TCRdb keeps only in-frame clonotypes and omits some of them. The sample holds over 150,000 clones, approximately 90% seen once. The CDR3 runs 13 residues. The V gene's germline CDR1 is SNHLY and CDR2 FYNNEI. The V end was cut by 4 bases, the J end by 4 bases, with 10 bases between. Sequencing used blood. The clonotype comes from a man aged 30-40 years in good health. The J gene is TRBJ2-5, the V gene TRBV2; D is possibly TRBD2 (5 bases). The CDR3 nucleotides read TGTGCCAGCAGTGCAACTAGAGGAGAGACCCAGTACTTC. This codes for CASSATRGETQYF.